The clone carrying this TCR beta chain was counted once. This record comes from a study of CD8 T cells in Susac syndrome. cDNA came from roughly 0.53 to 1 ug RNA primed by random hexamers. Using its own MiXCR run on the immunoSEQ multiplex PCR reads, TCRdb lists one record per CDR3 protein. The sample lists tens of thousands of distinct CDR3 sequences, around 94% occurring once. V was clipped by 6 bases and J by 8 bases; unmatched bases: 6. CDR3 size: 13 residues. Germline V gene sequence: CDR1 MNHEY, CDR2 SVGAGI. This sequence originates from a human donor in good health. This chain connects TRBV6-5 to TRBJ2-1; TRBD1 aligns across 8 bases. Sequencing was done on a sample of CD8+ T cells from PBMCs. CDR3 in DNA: TGTGCCAGCAGAGACAGGGGTGTCCATGAGCAGTTCTTC. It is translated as CASRDRGVHEQFF.